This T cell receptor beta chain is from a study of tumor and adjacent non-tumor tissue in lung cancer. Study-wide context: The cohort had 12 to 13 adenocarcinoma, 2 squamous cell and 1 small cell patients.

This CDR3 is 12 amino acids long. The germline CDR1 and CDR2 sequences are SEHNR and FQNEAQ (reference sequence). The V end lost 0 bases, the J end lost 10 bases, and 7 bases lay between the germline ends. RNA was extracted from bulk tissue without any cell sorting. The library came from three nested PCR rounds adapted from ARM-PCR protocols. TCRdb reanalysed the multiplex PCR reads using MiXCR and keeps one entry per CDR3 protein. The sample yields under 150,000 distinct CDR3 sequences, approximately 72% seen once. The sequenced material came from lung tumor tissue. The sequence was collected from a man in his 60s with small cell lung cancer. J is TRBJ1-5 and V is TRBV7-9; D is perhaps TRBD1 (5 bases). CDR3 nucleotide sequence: TGTGCCAGCAGCTTAGCAGACAGTCCCCAGCATTTT. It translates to CASSLADSPQHF.